One T cell receptor (beta chain) is described in this entry. Its antigen is undetermined. The 5'RACE method, run with constant-segment primers, produced TCR alpha and TCR beta cDNA libraries (carrying sample barcodes and UMIs). TCRdb called the 5' RACE reads again in MiXCR, with one record for every CDR3 protein. The profile shows 300,000 to 400,000 distinct CDR3 sequences, roughly 13% of them singletons. The CDR3 length is 16 residues. Looked up from germline, CDR1 is SGHAT and CDR2 is FQDESV (reference sequence). The junction had 3 bases not matched to a gene; V was cut back by 0 bases and J by 2 bases. The data are from a study of T-cell memory formation after mild COVID-19. Points from the study as a whole: The main location of contracting CD4+ clones was CM and EM, and that of contracting CD8+ clones was EMRA. Day 15 to 85 contracting clones showed balanced CD4/CD8; day 15 to 37 expanders favored CD4+.

The origin of this receptor is a young man who had mild COVID-19 (a few samples of this study predate the infection). Cell type and time point are not known. V usage is TRBV11-1 and J usage is TRBJ2-3, with 9 nucleotides matching TRBD1. The source material was PBMCs or a T cell subset sorted from them (not recorded which). CDR3 nucleotide sequence: TGTGCCAGCAGCTTAGCGCGGACAGGGGCCACAGATACGCAGTATTTT. Its translation: CASSLARTGATDTQYF.